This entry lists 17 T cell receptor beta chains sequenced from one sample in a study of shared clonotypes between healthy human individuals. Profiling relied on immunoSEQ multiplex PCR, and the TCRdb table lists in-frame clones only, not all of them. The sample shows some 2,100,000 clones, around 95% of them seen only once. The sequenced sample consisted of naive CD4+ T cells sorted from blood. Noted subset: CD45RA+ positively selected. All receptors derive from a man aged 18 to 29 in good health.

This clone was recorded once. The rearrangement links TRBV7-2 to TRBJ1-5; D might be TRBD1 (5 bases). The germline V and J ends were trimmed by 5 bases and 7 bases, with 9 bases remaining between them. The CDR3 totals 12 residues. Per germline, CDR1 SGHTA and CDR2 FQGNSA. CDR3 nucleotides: TGTGCCAGCAGCGTGGGGGGACAGCCCCAGCATTTT. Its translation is CASSVGGQPQHF.

The CDR3 DNA reads TGCGCCAGCAGCTTGGGAACCCTCGGGGCTGGCTACACCTTC. This codes for CASSLGTLGAGYTF. This chain uses TRBV5-1 with TRBJ1-2; D is perhaps TRBD1 (5 bases). CDR1 is SGHRS and CDR2 is YFSETQ in the germline V gene. The CDR3 length is 14 residues. The V end lost 0 bases, the J end lost 7 bases, and 13 bases lay between the germline ends. Full variable domain (remainder filled in from reference TRBV5-1 and TRBJ1-2): KAGVTQTPRYLIKTRGQQVTLSCSPISGHRSVSWYQQTPGQGLQFLFEYFSETQRNKGNFPGRFSGRQFSNSRSEMNVSTLELGDSALYLCASSLGTLGAGYTFGSGTRLTVV.

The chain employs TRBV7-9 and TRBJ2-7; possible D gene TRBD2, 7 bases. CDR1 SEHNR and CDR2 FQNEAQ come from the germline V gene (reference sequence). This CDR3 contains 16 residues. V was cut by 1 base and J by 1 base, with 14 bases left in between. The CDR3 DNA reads TGTGCCAGCAGCTTAGGATCGGGGGGCAAGTCCTACGAGCAGTACTTC. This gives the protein CASSLGSGGKSYEQYF.

CDR3: CASSLGGGGINQPQHF. In DNA, the CDR3 is TGTGCCAGCAGCTTAGGGGGTGGGGGCATCAATCAGCCCCAGCATTTT. The chain has TRBV5-4 and TRBJ1-5; D is possibly TRBD1 (6 bases). The CDR3 is 16 amino acids. The germline V gene encodes CDR1 SGHNT and CDR2 YYREEE (reference sequence). V was shortened by 2 bases and J by 3 bases, with 15 bases between the two germline ends.

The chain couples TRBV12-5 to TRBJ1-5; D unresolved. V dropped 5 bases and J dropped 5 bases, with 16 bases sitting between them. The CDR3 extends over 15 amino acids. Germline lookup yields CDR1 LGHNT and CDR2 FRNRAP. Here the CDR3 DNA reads TGTGCTAGTGGTCCCGATCACGGGCGGTATCAGCCCCAGCATTTT. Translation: CASGPDHGRYQPQHF.

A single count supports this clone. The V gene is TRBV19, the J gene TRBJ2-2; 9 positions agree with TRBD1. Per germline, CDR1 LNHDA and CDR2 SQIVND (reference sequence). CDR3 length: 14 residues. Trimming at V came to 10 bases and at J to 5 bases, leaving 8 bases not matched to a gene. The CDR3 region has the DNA TGTGCCACTAGGGGACAGGGAGAGACCGGGGAGCTGTTTTTT. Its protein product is CATRGQGETGELFF.

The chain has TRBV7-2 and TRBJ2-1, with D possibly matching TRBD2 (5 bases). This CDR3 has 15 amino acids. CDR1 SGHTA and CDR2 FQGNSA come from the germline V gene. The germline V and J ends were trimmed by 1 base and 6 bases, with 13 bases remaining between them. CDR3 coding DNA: TGTGCCAGCAGCTTAGTTGGATTTAGCGTCAATGAGCAGTTCTTC. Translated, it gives CASSLVGFSVNEQFF.

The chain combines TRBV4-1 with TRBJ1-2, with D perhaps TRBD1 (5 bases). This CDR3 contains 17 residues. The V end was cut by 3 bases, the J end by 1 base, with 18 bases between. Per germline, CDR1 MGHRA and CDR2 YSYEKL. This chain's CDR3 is CASSHGDSGWSNYGYTF. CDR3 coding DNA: TGCGCCAGCAGCCACGGAGACTCAGGGTGGAGTAACTATGGCTACACCTTC.

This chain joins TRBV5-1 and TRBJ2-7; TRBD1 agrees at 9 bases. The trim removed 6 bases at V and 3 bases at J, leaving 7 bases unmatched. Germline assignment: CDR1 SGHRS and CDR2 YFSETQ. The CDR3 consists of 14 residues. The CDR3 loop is CASTPGTGLYEQYF. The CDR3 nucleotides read TGCGCCAGCACTCCCGGGACAGGGCTCTACGAGCAGTACTTC.

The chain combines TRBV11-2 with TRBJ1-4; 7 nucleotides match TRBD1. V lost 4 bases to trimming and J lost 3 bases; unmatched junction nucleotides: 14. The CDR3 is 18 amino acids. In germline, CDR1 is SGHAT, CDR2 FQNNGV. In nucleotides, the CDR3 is TGTGCCAGCAGCTCCTACCGACAGGGAATGAGGGCTAATGAAAAACTGTTTTTT. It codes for CASSSYRQGMRANEKLFF. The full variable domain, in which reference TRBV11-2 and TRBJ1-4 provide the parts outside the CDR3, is EAGVAQSPRYKIIEKRQSVAFWCNPISGHATLYWYQQILGQGPKLLIQFQNNGVVDDSQLPKDRFSAERLKGVDSTLKIQPAKLEDSAVYLCASSSYRQGMRANEKLFFGSGTQLSVL.

The CDR3 protein is CASSPAGGRTEAFF. In DNA, the CDR3 is TGTGCCAGCAGCCCGGCGGGGGGGCGCACTGAAGCTTTCTTT. The J gene is TRBJ1-1, the V gene TRBV28; possibly TRBD1 for D (6 bases). Germline CDR1 reads MDHEN; CDR2 reads SYDVKM. Trimming shortened V by 6 bases and J by 4 bases, and 15 bases separated the two germline ends. This CDR3 region has 14 residues.

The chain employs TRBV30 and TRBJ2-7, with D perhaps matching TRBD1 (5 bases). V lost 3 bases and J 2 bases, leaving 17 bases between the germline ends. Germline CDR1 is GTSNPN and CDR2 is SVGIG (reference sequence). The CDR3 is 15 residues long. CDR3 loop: CAWSVLGHPAYEQYF. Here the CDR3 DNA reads TGTGCCTGGAGCGTTCTCGGACATCCGGCCTACGAGCAGTACTTC.

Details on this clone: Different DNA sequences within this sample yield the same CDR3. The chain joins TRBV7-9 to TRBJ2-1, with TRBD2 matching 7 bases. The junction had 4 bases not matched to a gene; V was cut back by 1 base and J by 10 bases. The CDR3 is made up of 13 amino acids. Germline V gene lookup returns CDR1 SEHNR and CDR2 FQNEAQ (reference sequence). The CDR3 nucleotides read TGTGCCAGCAGCTTAGAGGGGAGGGGAGAGCAGTTCTTC. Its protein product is CASSLEGRGEQFF.

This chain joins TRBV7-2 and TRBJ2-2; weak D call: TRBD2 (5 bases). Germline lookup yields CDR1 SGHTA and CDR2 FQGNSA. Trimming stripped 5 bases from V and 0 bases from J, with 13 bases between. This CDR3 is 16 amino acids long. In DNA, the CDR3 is TGTGCCAGCAGCCCCGGGCAGCGGACGAACACCGGGGAGCTGTTTTTT. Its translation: CASSPGQRTNTGELFF.

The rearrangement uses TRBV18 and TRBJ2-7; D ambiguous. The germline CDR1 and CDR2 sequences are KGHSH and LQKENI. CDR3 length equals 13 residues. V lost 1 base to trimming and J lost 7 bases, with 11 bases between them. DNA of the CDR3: TGTGCCAGCTCACCACTCTCGGGTAGGGAGCAGTACTTC. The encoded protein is CASSPLSGREQYF.

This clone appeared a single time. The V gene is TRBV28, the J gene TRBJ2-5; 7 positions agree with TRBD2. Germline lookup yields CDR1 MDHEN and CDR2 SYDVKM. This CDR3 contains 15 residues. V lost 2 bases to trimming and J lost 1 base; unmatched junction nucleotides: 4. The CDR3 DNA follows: TGTGCCAGCAGTTTAATGGGCGGGGGCCAAGAGACCCAGTACTTC. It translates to CASSLMGGGQETQYF.

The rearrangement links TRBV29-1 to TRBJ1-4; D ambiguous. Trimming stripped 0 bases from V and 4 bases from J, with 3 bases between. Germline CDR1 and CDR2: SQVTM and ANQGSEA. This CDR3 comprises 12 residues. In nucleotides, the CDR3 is TGCAGCGTTGAAGACCATAATGAAAAACTGTTTTTT. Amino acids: CSVEDHNEKLFF.